The 19 T cell receptor beta chains below come from one sample, sequenced in a study of blood T cell repertoires in COVID-19 (TCRdb year 2020). Libraries were made using the immunoSEQ multiplex PCR assay. What TCRdb holds here is the immuneACCESS table cut down to in-frame rearrangements. Part of the clones is not present; checked against another copy, under half of the missing clones reflect an unresolved V gene, and the others are unexplained. For this sample the table gives 360,000 or so clones, of which over 85% were detected only once. Less than 2% of the sample belongs to the ten largest clones. Sequencing used PBMCs or T cells enriched from blood (not recorded which). The receptors were sampled from a woman aged 25 to 39 who had recovered from COVID-19.

J is TRBJ2-6 and V is TRBV9; TRBD1 matches 9 bases. Germline V CDR1 and CDR2: SGDLS, YYNGEE. The CDR3 spans 18 residues. V was pared by 0 bases and J by 1 base, with 5 bases of the junction left unmatched. CDR3 loop: CASSVAGTGSSGANVLTF. Written as DNA, the CDR3 is TGTGCCAGCAGCGTAGCGGGGACAGGGAGTTCTGGGGCCAACGTCCTGACTTTC.

The chain uses TRBV4-1 and TRBJ1-2; possible D gene TRBD1, 5 bases. There are 14 residues in the CDR3. Germline assignment: CDR1 MGHRA and CDR2 YSYEKL. V was cut by 1 base and J by 7 bases, with 13 bases left in between. CDR3 protein: CASSQAKTGGGYTF. DNA of the CDR3: TGCGCCAGCAGCCAAGCTAAGACCGGGGGTGGCTACACCTTC.

The chain is built from TRBV13 and TRBJ1-5; D unclear. Trimming stripped 0 bases from V and 4 bases from J, with 10 bases between. The CDR3 length is 15 residues. CDR1 is PRHDT, CDR2 FYEKMQ, per germline (reference sequence). CDR3 loop: CASSLGARANQPQHF. For the CDR3, the DNA is TGTGCCAGCAGCTTAGGAGCGAGAGCTAATCAGCCCCAGCATTTT.

The chain couples TRBV3-1 (or the pseudogene TRBV3-2) to TRBJ2-1; 11 bases are a match to TRBD2. The CDR3 is 19 amino acids. J gave up 3 bases and V 3 bases, and 13 bases lay outside the gene matches. Per the germline V gene, CDR1 is LGHDT and CDR2 is YNNKEL (reference sequence). The DNA of the CDR3 is TGTGCCAGCAGCCATATTGTGAACCCCGGGACTAGCGGCTACAATGAGCAGTTCTTC. Translating it yields CASSHIVNPGTSGYNEQFF.

The J gene is TRBJ2-1, the V gene TRBV7-3, with D possibly TRBD2 on 7 matching bases. V lost 5 bases and J 0 bases, leaving 14 bases between the germline ends. The CDR3 spans 16 residues. Germline loops: CDR1 SGHTA, CDR2 FQGTGA. The CDR3 nucleotides are TGTGCCAGCAGCCGGGCGGGGGCGAGCTCCTACAATGAGCAGTTCTTC. This gives the protein CASSRAGASSYNEQFF. Full variable domain (rest looked up from reference TRBV7-3 and TRBJ2-1): GAGVSQTPSNKVTEKGKYVELRCDPISGHTALYWYRQSLGQGPEFLIYFQGTGAADDSGLPNDRFFAVRPEGSVSTLKIQRTERGDSAVYLCASSRAGASSYNEQFFGPGTRLTVL.

This rearrangement joins TRBV12-5 to TRBJ2-7, with D possibly matching TRBD1 (5 bases). CDR3 length: 14 residues. Per germline, CDR1 LGHNT and CDR2 FRNRAP. V lost 0 bases and J 9 bases, leaving 15 bases between the germline ends. CDR3: CASGLVPRVGLQYF. CDR3 DNA: TGTGCTAGTGGTTTGGTACCCAGGGTAGGGTTGCAGTACTTC.

The J gene is TRBJ2-5, the V gene TRBV5-1; D gene ambiguous. Germline assignment: CDR1 SGHRS and CDR2 YFSETQ. Trimming shortened V by 1 base and J by 1 base, and 5 bases separated the two germline ends. This CDR3 comprises 13 residues. CDR3 in amino acids: CASSLFIQETQYF. CDR3 sequence (DNA): TGCGCCAGCAGCTTGTTCATCCAAGAGACCCAGTACTTC.

This chain uses TRBV2 with TRBJ2-2; 8 bases agree with TRBD2. The CDR3 extends over 17 amino acids. Per the germline V gene, CDR1 is SNHLY and CDR2 is FYNNEI. The ends lost 8 bases at V and 0 bases at J; junction bases unmatched: 11. The CDR3 sequence: CASWASGRRSNTGELFF. For the CDR3, the DNA is TGTGCCAGCTGGGCTAGCGGGCGACGATCGAACACCGGGGAGCTGTTTTTT.

V gene TRBV5-4 combines with J gene TRBJ1-5, with 8 bases matching TRBD1. The CDR3 is made up of 15 amino acids. The V gene's germline CDR1 is SGHNT and CDR2 YYREEE (reference sequence). The trim removed 0 bases at V and 2 bases at J, leaving 1 base unmatched. CDR3 sequence: CASSLGQGRNQPQHF. CDR3 nucleotides: TGTGCCAGCAGCTTGGGACAGGGGCGCAATCAGCCCCAGCATTTT.

J is TRBJ1-1 and V is TRBV28; 10 bases map to TRBD1. The CDR3 covers 15 residues. The germline V gene encodes CDR1 MDHEN and CDR2 SYDVKM. V shed 4 bases and J 2 bases; nucleotides not matched to a gene: 4. CDR3 in DNA: TGTGCCAGCAGTTGGACAGGGGGAATAAACACTGAAGCTTTCTTT. It codes for CASSWTGGINTEAFF.

This clone showed up just a few times. This sequence joins TRBV6-1 and TRBJ2-5, with 8 bases matching TRBD2. V trimming: 3 bases; J trimming: 4 bases; junction bases outside the gene matches: 1. Germline CDR1 is MNHNS and CDR2 is SASEGT. The CDR3 totals 13 residues. This CDR3 reads CASSEGLVETQYF. For the CDR3, the DNA is TGTGCCAGCAGTGAGGGACTAGTAGAGACCCAGTACTTC.

The chain joins TRBV3-1 (or the pseudogene TRBV3-2) to TRBJ1-5; maybe TRBD1 (5 bases). Trimming removed 0 bases at V and 7 bases at J, with 13 bases between. CDR1 is LGHDT, CDR2 YNNKEL, per germline (reference sequence). The CDR3 sequence is 15 residues long. The CDR3 reads CASSQDVGRQQPQHF. The DNA for the CDR3 is TGTGCCAGCAGCCAAGACGTGGGGCGACAGCAGCCCCAGCATTTT.

The rearrangement uses TRBV30 and TRBJ1-3; TRBD1 is a possible D gene (6 bases). CDR1 GTSNPN and CDR2 SVGIG come from the germline V gene (reference sequence). With 0 bases removed from V and 0 bases from J, the gap between germline ends came to 15 bases. This CDR3 comprises 17 residues. The CDR3 sequence: CAWSVQVTGLSGNTIYF. CDR3 sequence (DNA): TGTGCCTGGAGTGTACAAGTGACAGGACTCTCTGGAAACACCATATATTTT. Full variable domain (missing parts from reference TRBV30 and TRBJ1-3): SQTIHQWPATLVQPVGSPLSLECTVEGTSNPNLYWYRQAAGRGLQLLFYSVGIGQISSEVPQNLSASRPQDRQFILSSKKLLLSDSGFYLCAWSVQVTGLSGNTIYFGEGSWLTVV.

The rearrangement joins TRBV6-5 to TRBJ2-1; 9 bases agree with TRBD2. The J segment lost 4 bases and the V segment lost 6 bases, leaving 7 bases of the junction unmatched. The CDR3 is 15 amino acids. Germline V gene lookup returns CDR1 MNHEY and CDR2 SVGAGI. The CDR3 loop is CASSLILAGYNEQFF. CDR3 bases: TGTGCCAGCAGCCTGATCCTAGCGGGGTACAATGAGCAGTTCTTC.

The V gene is TRBV23-1, the J gene TRBJ1-2, with TRBD1 matching over 9 bases. TRBV23-1 has ORF status, its function being uncertain. Trimming removed 6 bases from V and 6 bases from J; junction bases left unmatched: 5. This CDR3 comprises 13 residues. The CDR3 nucleotides are TGCGCCAGCAGCAACAGGGGGCAGGATGGCTACACCTTC. This encodes CASSNRGQDGYTF.

A single count supports this clone. The chain joins TRBV5-1 to TRBJ2-7; 7 bases are a match to TRBD2. Germline V gene data show CDR1 as SGHRS and CDR2 as YFSETQ. The length of the CDR3 is 13 residues. V lost 7 bases, J lost 3 bases, and 7 bases stayed unmatched. The CDR3 protein is CASERDSGYEQYF. Written as DNA, the CDR3 is TGCGCCAGCGAGCGGGACTCTGGCTACGAGCAGTACTTC.

The CDR3 spells CASSRTGTGAYEQYF. In DNA, the CDR3 is TGTGCCAGCAGCCGTACCGGGACAGGGGCCTACGAGCAGTACTTC. The rearrangement joins TRBV6-4 to TRBJ2-7; 10 bases agree with TRBD1. The V gene's germline CDR1 is MRHNA and CDR2 SNTAGT. J gave up 2 bases and V 6 bases, and 7 bases lay outside the gene matches. This CDR3 is 15 amino acids long.

Turning to this clone: Other DNA variants within this sample encode the same CDR3. In nucleotides, the CDR3 is TGCGCCAGCAGCTTGGACAGGGGCGGTGAGCAGTACTTC. Residues: CASSLDRGGEQYF. The V gene is TRBV5-1, the J gene TRBJ2-7; 7 bases map to TRBD1. The CDR3 totals 13 residues. Unmatched junction bases numbered 4, after V lost 0 bases and J lost 7 bases. The germline gives CDR1 SGHRS, CDR2 YFSETQ. The full variable domain, in which reference TRBV5-1 and TRBJ2-7 provide the parts outside the CDR3, is KAGVTQTPRYLIKTRGQQVTLSCSPISGHRSVSWYQQTPGQGLQFLFEYFSETQRNKGNFPGRFSGRQFSNSRSEMNVSTLELGDSALYLCASSLDRGGEQYFGPGTRLTVT.

V and J are TRBV5-6 and TRBJ2-2; 8 positions match TRBD2. There are 18 residues in the CDR3. Germline assignment: CDR1 SGHDT and CDR2 YYEEEE. Trimming at V came to 2 bases and at J to 1 base, leaving 10 bases not matched to a gene. Here the CDR3 DNA reads TGTGCCAGCAGCTTCGGATCTTTTAGCGGGGTGAACACCGGGGAGCTGTTTTTT. Translating it yields CASSFGSFSGVNTGELFF.